This T cell receptor (beta chain) was sequenced during a study of shared clonotypes between healthy human individuals. Background on the study: CD4 naive cells filled three plates per donor, CD4 memory three, CD8 naive two and CD8 memory one.

This CDR3 comprises 17 residues. CDR1 WNHNN and CDR2 SYGVQD come from the germline V gene (reference sequence). The J segment lost 4 bases and the V segment lost 4 bases, leaving 12 bases of the junction unmatched. The table came from immunoSEQ multiplex PCR; TCRdb's copy has only in-frame clones and leaves some out. This sample has some 2.3 million clones, with more than 80% found just once. This rearrangement joins TRBV10-1 to TRBJ2-2; 7 positions agree with TRBD1. The clonotype comes from a man aged 18 to 35 in good health. Some clones in this sample may be carry-over from other donors' samples. Sequencing was done on a sample of naive CD4+ T cells from PBMCs. Regarding subset: CD45RA+ positively selected. CDR3 nucleotide sequence: TGCGCCAGCAGTGCGAGGGACAGTTTGAATCCCACCGGGGAGCTGTTTTTT. Its protein is CASSARDSLNPTGELFF.